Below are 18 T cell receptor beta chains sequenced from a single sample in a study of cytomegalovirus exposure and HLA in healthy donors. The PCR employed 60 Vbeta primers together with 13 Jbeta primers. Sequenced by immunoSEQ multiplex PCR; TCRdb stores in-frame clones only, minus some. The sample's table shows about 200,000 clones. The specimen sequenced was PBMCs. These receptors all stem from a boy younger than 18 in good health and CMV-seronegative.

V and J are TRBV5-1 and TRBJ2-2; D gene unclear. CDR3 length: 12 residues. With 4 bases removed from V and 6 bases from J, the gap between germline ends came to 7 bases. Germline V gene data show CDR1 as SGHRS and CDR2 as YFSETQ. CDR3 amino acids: CASSITSGELFF. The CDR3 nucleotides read TGCGCCAGCAGCATTACATCCGGGGAGCTGTTTTTT.

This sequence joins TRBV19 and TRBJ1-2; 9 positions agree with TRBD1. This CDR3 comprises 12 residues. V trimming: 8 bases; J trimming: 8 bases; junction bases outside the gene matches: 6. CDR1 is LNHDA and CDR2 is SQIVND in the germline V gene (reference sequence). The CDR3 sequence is CASVGQGRGYTF. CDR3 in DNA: TGTGCCAGTGTGGGACAGGGTAGGGGCTACACCTTC.

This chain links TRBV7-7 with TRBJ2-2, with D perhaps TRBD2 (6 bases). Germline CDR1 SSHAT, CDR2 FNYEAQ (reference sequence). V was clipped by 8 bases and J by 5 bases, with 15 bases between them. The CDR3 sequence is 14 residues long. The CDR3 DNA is TGTGCCAGCGGAGGGAATCGAGGGACCGGGGAGCTGTTTTTT. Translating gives CASGGNRGTGELFF.

The CDR3 DNA reads as TGTGCCATCAGTGACCAGGGGGTAACTGAAGCTTTCTTT. Translating it yields CAISDQGVTEAFF. The rearrangement uses TRBV10-3 and TRBJ1-1, with 7 bases identical to TRBD1. This CDR3 contains 13 residues. Germline trimming cut 3 bases from V and 5 bases from J; bases unmatched to any gene: 3. Germline V gene sequence: CDR1 ENHRY, CDR2 SYGVKD.

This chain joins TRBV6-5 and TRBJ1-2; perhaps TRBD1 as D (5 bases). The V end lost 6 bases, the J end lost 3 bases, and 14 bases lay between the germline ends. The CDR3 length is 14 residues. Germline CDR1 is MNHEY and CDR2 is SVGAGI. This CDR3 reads CASSSTQGYYGYTF. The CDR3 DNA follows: TGTGCCAGCAGCAGCACCCAGGGATACTATGGCTACACCTTC.

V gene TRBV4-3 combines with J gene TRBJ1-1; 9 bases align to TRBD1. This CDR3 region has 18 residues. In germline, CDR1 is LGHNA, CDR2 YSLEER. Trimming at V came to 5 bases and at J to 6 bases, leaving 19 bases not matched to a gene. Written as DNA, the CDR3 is TGCGCCAGCAGCTTTGGGACAGGGACTTATGGGGTTAGCGCTGAAGCTTTCTTT. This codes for CASSFGTGTYGVSAEAFF.

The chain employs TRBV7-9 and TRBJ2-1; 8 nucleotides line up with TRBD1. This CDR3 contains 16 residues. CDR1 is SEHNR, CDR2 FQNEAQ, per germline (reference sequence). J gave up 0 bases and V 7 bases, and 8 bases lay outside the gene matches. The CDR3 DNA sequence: TGTGCCAGCACCTCTCCCGACAGGGGCTCCTACAATGAGCAGTTCTTC. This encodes CASTSPDRGSYNEQFF.

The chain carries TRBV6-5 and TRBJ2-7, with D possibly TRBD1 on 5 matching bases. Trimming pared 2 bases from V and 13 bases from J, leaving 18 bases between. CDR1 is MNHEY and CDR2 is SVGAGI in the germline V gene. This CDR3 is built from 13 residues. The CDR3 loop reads CASSYTKGGAPYF. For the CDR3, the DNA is TGTGCCAGCAGTTACACCAAGGGTGGGGCCCCATACTTC.

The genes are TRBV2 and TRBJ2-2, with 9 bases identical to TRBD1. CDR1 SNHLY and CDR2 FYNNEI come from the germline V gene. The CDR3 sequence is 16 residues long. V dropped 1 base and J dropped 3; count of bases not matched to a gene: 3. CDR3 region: CASSEEGTGYTGELFF. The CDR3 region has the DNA TGTGCCAGCAGTGAAGAAGGGACAGGGTACACCGGGGAGCTGTTTTTT.

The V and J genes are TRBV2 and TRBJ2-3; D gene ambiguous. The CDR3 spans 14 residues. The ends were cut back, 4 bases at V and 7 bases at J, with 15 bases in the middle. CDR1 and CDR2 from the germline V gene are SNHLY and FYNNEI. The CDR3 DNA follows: TGTGCCAGCAGTGTGAAGAATTCTGGGCATACGCAGTATTTT. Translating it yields CASSVKNSGHTQYF. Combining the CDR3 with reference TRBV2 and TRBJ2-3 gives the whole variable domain EPEVTQTPSHQVTQMGQEVILRCVPISNHLYFYWYRQILGQKVEFLVSFYNNEISEKSEIFDDQFSVERPDGSNFTLKIRSTKLEDSAMYFCASSVKNSGHTQYFGPGTRLTVL.

The CDR3 nucleotides read TGCGCCAGCAGCTTGGATCCCGGGGTCGAGCAGTACTTC. As protein: CASSLDPGVEQYF. The chain is built from TRBV5-1 and TRBJ2-7, with a weak D call TRBD2 (5 bases). Germline values: CDR1 SGHRS, CDR2 YFSETQ. The ends were cut back, 0 bases at V and 6 bases at J, with 10 bases in the middle. The CDR3 extends over 13 amino acids.

CDR3 amino acids: CASSLGSGGDTQYF. CDR3 bases: TGTGCCAGCAGCTTGGGGAGCGGGGGGGATACGCAGTATTTT. This chain uses TRBV6-1 with TRBJ2-3; 9 bases map to TRBD2. The CDR3 is 14 residues long. The ends lost 6 bases at V and 6 bases at J; junction bases unmatched: 7. Germline loops: CDR1 MNHNS, CDR2 SASEGT.

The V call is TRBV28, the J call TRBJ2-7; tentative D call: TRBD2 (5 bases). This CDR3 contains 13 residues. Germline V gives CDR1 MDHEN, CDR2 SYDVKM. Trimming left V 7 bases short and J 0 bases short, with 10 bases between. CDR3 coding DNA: TGTGCCAGCATTCCCGCGGGCTCCTACGAGCAGTACTTC. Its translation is CASIPAGSYEQYF.

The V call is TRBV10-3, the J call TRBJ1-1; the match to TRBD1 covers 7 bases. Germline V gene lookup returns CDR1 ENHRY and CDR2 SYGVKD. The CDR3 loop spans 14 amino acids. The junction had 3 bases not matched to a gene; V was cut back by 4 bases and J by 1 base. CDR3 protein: CAISAQGGNTEAFF. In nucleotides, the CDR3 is TGTGCCATCAGTGCCCAGGGGGGGAACACTGAAGCTTTCTTT.

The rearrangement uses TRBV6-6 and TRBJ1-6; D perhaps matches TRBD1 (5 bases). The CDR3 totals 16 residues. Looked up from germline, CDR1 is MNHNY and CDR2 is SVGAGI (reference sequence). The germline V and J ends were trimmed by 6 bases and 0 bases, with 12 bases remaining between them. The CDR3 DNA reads TGTGCCAGCAGCCGACAGCAAAGCTCCTATAATTCACCCCTCCACTTT. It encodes CASSRQQSSYNSPLHF.

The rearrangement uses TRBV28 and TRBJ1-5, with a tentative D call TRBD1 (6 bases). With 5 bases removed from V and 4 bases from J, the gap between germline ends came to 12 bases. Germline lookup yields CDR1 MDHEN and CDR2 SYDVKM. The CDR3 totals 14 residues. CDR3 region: CASSPPRGNQPQHF. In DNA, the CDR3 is TGTGCCAGCAGTCCCCCAAGGGGGAATCAGCCCCAGCATTTT.

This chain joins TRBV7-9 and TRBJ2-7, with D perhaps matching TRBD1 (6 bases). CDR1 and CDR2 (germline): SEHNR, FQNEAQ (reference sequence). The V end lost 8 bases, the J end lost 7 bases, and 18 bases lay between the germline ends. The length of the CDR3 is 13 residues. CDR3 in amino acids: CASDRDTSWEQYF. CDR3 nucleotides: TGTGCCAGCGACCGGGACACGTCTTGGGAGCAGTACTTC.

CDR3 DNA sequence: TGTGCCAGCAGTGAAGCGCGGTACAGGGGTACCTACGAGCAGTACTTC. Residues: CASSEARYRGTYEQYF. The chain combines TRBV6-1 with TRBJ2-7, with 7 bases lining up with TRBD1. Germline CDR1 MNHNS, CDR2 SASEGT. The CDR3 sequence is 16 residues long. The ends lost 0 bases at V and 2 bases at J; junction bases unmatched: 7.